Below, one T cell receptor (beta chain) is given with its context. Its antigen remains unidentified. No much larger clonotype is one base removed from it; base qualities were not supplied. Reads for this sample came from an Illumina MiSeq. Genomic DNA from sorted T cell subsets was used as template for TCRbeta CDR3 amplification. Multiplex PCR with 30 forward and 13 reverse primers amplified the TCRbeta CDR3 region. After the PCR products were purified with AMPure XP beads, a second PCR of approximately 25 cycles was run to add indices and adaptors. Libraries were gel-purified using the QIAquick Gel Extraction Kit before sequencing. Per the original workflow: Paired-end reads were merged with FLASH and aligned to IMGT V, D and J germline references using IgBLAST. Reads with less than 70% alignment identity to germline references were removed, leaving 11,114,426 reads across the study. CDR3 boundaries, reading frame and productivity were assigned following IMGT definitions. Clones at or above 1% of reads were defined as highly-expanded clones, and diversity was measured by normalized Shannon entropy. Unpaired two-tailed t-tests were used to test for differences in Shannon entropy between groups. TCRdb applied fastp at Q25 and MiXCR to the public reads, then kept only in-frame beta chains. Rows are unified per CDR3 protein, each entry keeping the most common DNA and genes. Here the V and J calls rest on TCRdb's processing, not on the authors' analysis. The sample includes a few hundred thousand distinct CDR3 sequences, with approximately 50% observed a single time. The ten largest clones take up roughly 13% of the sample.

This sample is part of a study of type 1 and type 2 diabetes patients listed by TCRdb under 2016. As for the study more broadly: The cohort comprised some ten type 1 diabetes patients, four type 2 diabetes patients and roughly six nondiabetic controls recruited in China. Across the study, CD4+ and CD8+ T cells were positively selected from PBMCs using CD4 or CD8 MicroBeads on MACS columns. A total of around 20,000,000 paired-end reads were generated across the whole study. In the study, high-throughput sequencing was used to profile TCRbeta repertoires so that type 1 diabetes, type 2 diabetes and nondiabetic individuals could be compared. Type 2 diabetes patients were used as a disease comparison group for the type 1 diabetes patients. Similar V gene usage was observed when roughly 19-cycle and roughly 25-cycle amplification were compared, suggesting similar primer efficiencies and random PCR bias. Paired-end sequencing of TCRbeta libraries was performed on Illumina HiSeq 2000 or MiSeq instruments. Results the study describes overall, beyond this receptor: Few highly-expanded CD4+ clones, median one, were found in type 2 diabetes patients, accounting for a median about 4.1% of reads. Only a limited number of T2D and control samples were sequenced, so some T1D-only HECs might also appear in more T2D or control samples. Type 2 diabetes and control samples had highly correlated V and J gene usage patterns, with the correlation between samples averaging roughly 0.97. In both CD4+ and CD8+ T cells, type 2 diabetes repertoires were highly diverse, with diversity significantly greater than that of type 1 diabetes repertoires. The study groups were not matched for age and gender, which could bias interpretation.

Every diabetic patient fulfilled standard classification criteria for type 1 or type 2 diabetes, and glucose and C-peptide were measured using WHO-recommended methods. Donors with other autoimmune diseases or infections within the previous four weeks were excluded. Ten milliliters of peripheral blood were collected from each participant. LymphoPrep density separation was used to isolate PBMCs. Its CDR3 holds 12 amino acids, cysteine through phenylalanine. Of all the DNA, just the CDR3 is kept, 36 bases in frame from base 1. The germline V gene encodes CDR1 GTSNPN and CDR2 SVGIG (reference sequence). The trim is 1 base for V and 2 bases for J, with a gap of 6 bases between the germline ends.

Sequenced input: peripheral blood mononuclear cells (PBMCs). The V gene is TRBV30 and the J gene is TRBJ2-7, with the D gene uncertain. This TCR came from a man younger than 30 with type 2 diabetes. The CDR3 reads CAWSATTYEQYF. The DNA is TGTGCCTGGAGTGCGACCACCTACGAGCAGTACTTC.